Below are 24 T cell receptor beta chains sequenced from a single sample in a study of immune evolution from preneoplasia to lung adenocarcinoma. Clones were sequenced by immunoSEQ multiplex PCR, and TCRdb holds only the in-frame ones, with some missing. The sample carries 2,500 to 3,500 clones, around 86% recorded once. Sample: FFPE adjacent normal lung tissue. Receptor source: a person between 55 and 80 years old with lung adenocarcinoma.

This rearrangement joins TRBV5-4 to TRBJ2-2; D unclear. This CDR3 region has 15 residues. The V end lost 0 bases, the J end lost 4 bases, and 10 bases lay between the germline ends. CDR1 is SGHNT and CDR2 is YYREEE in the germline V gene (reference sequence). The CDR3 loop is CASSLEETGTGELFF. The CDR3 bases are TGTGCCAGCAGCTTGGAGGAAACGGGCACCGGGGAGCTGTTTTTT. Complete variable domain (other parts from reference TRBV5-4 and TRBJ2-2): ETGVTQSPTHLIKTRGQQVTLRCSSQSGHNTVSWYQQALGQGPQFIFQYYREEENGRGNFPPRFSGLQFPNYSSELNVNALELDDSALYLCASSLEETGTGELFFGEGSRLTVL.

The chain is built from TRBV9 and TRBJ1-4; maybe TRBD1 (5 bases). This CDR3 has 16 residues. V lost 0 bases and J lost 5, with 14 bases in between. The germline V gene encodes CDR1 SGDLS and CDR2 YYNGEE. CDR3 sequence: CASSVGLGPENEKLFF. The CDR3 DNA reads TGTGCCAGCAGCGTAGGGTTGGGGCCGGAGAATGAAAAACTGTTTTTT.

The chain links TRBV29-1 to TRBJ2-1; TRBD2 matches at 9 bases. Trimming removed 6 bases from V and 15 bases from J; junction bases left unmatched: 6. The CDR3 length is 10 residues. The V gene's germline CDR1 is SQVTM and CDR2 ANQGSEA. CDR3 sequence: CSVERGALFF. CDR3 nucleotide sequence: TGCAGCGTCGAGCGGGGGGCGCTGTTCTTC.

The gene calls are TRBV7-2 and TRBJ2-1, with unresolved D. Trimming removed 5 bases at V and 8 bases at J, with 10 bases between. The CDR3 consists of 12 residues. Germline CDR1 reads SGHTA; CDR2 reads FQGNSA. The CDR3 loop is CASSAMPHEQFF. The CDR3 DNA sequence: TGTGCCAGCAGCGCCATGCCGCATGAGCAGTTCTTC.

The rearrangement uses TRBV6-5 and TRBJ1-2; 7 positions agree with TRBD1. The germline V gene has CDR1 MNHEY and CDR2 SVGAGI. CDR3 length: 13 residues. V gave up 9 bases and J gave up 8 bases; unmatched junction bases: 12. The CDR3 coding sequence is TGTGCCAGTACTGCGGGGACAGTCCAGGGCTACACCTTC. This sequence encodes CASTAGTVQGYTF.

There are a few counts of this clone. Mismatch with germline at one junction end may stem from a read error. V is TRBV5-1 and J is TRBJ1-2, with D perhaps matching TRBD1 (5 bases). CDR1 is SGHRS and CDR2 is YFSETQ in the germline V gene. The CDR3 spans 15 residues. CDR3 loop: CSSSPESGRNYGYTF. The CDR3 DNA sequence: TGCTCCAGCAGCCCTGAATCGGGACGGAACTATGGCTACACCTTC.

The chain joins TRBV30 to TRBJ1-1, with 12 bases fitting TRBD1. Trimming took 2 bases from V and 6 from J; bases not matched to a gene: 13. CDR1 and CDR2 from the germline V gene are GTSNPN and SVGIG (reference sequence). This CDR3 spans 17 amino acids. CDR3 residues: CAWSSKTPGQGAAEAFF. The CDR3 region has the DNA TGTGCCTGGAGTTCGAAAACGCCGGGACAGGGGGCAGCTGAAGCTTTCTTT.

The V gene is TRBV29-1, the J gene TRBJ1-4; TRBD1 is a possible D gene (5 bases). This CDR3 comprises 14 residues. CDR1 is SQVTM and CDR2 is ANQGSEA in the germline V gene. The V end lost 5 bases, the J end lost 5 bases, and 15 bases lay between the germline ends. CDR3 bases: TGCAGCGTTTCGTCGACAGAGACCAATGAAAAACTGTTTTTT. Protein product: CSVSSTETNEKLFF.

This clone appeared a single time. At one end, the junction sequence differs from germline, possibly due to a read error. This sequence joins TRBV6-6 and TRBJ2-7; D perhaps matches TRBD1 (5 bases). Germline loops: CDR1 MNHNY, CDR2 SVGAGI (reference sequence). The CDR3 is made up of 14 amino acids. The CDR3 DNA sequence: TGTGCCAGCATTAGACAGCTGAGCTCCCACGAGCAGTACTTC. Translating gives CASIRQLSSHEQYF.

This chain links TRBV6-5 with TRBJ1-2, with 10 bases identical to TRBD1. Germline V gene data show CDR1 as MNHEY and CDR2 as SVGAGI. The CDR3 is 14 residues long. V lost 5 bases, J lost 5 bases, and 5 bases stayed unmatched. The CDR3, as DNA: TGTGCCAGCAGTCGACAGGGGGCCGGGTATGGCTACACCTTC. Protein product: CASSRQGAGYGYTF.

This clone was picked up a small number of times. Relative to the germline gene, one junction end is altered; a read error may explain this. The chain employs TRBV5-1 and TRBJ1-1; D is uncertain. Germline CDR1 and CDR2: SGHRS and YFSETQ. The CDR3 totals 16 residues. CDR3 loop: CSSSLGSGGPYTEAFF. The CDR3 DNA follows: TGCTCCAGCAGCTTGGGTTCCGGAGGGCCCTACACTGAAGCTTTCTTT.

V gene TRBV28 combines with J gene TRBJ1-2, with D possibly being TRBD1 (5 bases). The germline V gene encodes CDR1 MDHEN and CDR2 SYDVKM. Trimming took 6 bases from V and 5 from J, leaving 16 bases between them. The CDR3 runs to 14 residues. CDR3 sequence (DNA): TGTGCCAGCAGCCCAGGGAGGGCGAGTTATGGCTACACCTTC. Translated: CASSPGRASYGYTF.

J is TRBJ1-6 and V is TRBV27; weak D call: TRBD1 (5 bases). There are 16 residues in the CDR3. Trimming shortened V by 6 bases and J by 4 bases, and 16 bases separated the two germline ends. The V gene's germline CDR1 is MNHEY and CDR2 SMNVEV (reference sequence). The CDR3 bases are TGTGCCAGCAGAATCTCGCTGGGACGTTATAATTCACCCCTCCACTTT. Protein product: CASRISLGRYNSPLHF.

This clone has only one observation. The CDR3 bases are TGTGCCAGCAGTCCTACACACTGGAACACTGAAGCTTTCTTT. Amino acid sequence: CASSPTHWNTEAFF. The chain couples TRBV11-2 to TRBJ1-1; D remains ambiguous. V dropped 6 bases and J dropped 1 base, with 12 bases sitting between them. The CDR3 has 14 amino acids. From germline, CDR1 is SGHAT and CDR2 FQNNGV.

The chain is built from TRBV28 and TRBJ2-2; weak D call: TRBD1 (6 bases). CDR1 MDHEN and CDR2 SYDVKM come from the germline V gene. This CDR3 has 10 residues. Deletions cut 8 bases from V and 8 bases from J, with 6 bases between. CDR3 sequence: CASGQGELFF. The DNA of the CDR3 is TGTGCCAGCGGACAGGGGGAGCTGTTTTTT.

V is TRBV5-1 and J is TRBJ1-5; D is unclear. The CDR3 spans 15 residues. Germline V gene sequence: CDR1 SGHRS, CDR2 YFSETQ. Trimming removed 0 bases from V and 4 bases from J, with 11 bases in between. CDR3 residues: CASSLDGYPNQPQHF. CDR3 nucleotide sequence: TGCGCCAGCAGCTTGGATGGGTACCCAAATCAGCCCCAGCATTTT.

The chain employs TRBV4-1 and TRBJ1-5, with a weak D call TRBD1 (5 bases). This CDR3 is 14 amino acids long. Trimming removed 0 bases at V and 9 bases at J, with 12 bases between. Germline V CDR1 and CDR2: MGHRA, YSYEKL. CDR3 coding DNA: TGCGCCAGCAGCCAAGATGAGGGACTGAGGCCCCAGCATTTT. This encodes CASSQDEGLRPQHF.

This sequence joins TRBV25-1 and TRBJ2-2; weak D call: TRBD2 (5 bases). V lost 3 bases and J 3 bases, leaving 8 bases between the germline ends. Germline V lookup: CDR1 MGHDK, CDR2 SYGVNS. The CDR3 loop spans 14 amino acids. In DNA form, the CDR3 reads TGTGCCAGCAGTGATCTGAGGGACACCGGGGAGCTGTTTTTT. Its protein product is CASSDLRDTGELFF.

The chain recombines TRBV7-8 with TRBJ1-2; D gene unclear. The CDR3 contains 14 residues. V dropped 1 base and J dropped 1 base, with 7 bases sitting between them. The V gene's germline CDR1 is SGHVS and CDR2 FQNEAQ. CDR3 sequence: CASSLGVVNYGYTF. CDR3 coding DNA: TGTGCCAGCAGCTTAGGGGTGGTTAACTATGGCTACACCTTC. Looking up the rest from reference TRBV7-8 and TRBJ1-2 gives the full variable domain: GAGVSQSPRYKVAKRGQDVALRCDPISGHVSLFWYQQALGQGPEFLTYFQNEAQLDKSGLPSDRFFAERPEGSVSTLKIQRTQQEDSAVYLCASSLGVVNYGYTFGSGTRLTVV.

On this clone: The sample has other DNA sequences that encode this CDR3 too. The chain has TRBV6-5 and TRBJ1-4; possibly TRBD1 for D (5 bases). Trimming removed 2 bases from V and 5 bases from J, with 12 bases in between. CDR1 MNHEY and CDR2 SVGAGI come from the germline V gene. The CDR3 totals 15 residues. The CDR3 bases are TGTGCCAGCAGTTACACGACGGGGACGAATGAAAAACTGTTTTTT. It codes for CASSYTTGTNEKLFF.

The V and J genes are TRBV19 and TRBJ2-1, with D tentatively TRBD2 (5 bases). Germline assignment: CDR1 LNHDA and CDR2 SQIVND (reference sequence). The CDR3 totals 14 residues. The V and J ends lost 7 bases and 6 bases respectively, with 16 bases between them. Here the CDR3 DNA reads TGTGCCAGTAAGGGAACTAGATTCTTCAATGAGCAGTTCTTC. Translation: CASKGTRFFNEQFF.

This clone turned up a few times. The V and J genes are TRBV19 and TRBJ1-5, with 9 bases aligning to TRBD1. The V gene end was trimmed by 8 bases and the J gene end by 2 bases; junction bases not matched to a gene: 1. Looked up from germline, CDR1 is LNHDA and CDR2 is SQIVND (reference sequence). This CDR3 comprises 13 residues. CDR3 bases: TGTGCCAGTGGGACAGGGCGCAATCAGCCCCAGCATTTT. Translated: CASGTGRNQPQHF.

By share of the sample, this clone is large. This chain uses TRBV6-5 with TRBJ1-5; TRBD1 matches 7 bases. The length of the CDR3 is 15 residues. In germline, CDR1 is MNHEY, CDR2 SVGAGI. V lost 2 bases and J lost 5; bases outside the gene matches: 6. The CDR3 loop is CASSYTTGADQPQHF. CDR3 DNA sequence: TGTGCCAGCAGTTACACCACAGGGGCTGATCAGCCCCAGCATTTT.

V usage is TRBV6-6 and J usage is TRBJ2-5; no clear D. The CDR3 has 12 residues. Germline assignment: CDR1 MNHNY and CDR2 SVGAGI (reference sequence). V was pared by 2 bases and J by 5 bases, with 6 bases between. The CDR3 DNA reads TGTGCCAGCAGTTACGGGATGGAGACCCAGTACTTC. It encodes CASSYGMETQYF.